The entry below gives a single T cell receptor beta chain sequence along with its context. The sample belongs to a study of blood T cell repertoires in COVID-19. Deletions cut 0 bases from V and 0 bases from J, with 12 bases between. In germline, CDR1 is MGHRA, CDR2 YSYEKL. The CDR3 consists of 16 residues. Measured with immunoSEQ multiplex PCR; TCRdb has only the in-frame clones, and not every one. This table has roughly 170,000 clones, about four fifths appearing once. The TCR originated in a human donor in a cohort sampled during active COVID-19. This chain uses TRBV4-1 with TRBJ2-7; no firm D call. Sequencing was performed on peripheral blood. CDR3 amino acids: CASSQDHSLSSYEQYF. In nucleotides, the CDR3 is TGCGCCAGCAGCCAAGATCACAGTTTGAGCTCCTACGAGCAGTACTTC.